The TCR beta chain under discussion was sequenced for a study of Graves' ophthalmopathy and Graves' hyperthyroidism. In this sample, this clonotype turned up many times. The authors amplified TCR beta CDR3 regions from RNA transcripts. HTBI primers were used in a first-round RT-PCR, which preceded a second-round multiplex PCR. TCRdb called the multiplex PCR reads again in MiXCR, with one record for every CDR3 protein. The data contain 600,000 to 650,000 distinct CDR3 sequences, 22% of them singletons. From germline, CDR1 is MNHEY and CDR2 SVGAGI. Trimming pared 5 bases from V and 4 bases from J, leaving 17 bases between. CDR3 length equals 15 residues. Orbital computed tomography, thyroid ultrasound, TRAb, serum thyroxine and clinical symptoms formed the basis of diagnosis.

The chain couples TRBV6-5 to TRBJ1-2; weak D call: TRBD1 (6 bases). The TCR was taken from a woman younger than 35 with stable Graves' hyperthyroidism. Some clones in this sample may be carry-over from other donors' samples. The specimen was peripheral blood. This CDR3 is CASSLRDNWGYGYTF. The CDR3 DNA follows: TGTGCCAGCAGTCTCCGGGACAATTGGGGCTATGGCTACACCTTC.